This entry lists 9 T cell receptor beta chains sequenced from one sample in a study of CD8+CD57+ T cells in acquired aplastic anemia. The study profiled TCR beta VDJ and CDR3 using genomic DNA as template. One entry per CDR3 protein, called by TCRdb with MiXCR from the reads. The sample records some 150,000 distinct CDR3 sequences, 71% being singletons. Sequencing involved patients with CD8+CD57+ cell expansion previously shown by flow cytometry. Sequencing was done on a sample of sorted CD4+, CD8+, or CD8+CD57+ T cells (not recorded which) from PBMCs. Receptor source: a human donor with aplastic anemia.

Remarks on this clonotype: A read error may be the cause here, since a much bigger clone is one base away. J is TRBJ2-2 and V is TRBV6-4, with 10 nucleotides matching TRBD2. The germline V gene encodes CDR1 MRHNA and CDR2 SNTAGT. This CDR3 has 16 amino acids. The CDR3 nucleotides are TGTGCCAGCAGTGACTCCGGGACTAGCGACACCGGGGGGCTGTTTTTT. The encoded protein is CASSDSGTSDTGGLFF.

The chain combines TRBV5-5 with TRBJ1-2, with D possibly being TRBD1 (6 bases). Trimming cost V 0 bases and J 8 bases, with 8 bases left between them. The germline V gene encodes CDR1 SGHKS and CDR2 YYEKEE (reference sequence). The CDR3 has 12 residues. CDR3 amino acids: CASSLGTGGYTF. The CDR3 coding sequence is TGTGCCAGCAGCTTGGGTACAGGGGGCTACACCTTC.

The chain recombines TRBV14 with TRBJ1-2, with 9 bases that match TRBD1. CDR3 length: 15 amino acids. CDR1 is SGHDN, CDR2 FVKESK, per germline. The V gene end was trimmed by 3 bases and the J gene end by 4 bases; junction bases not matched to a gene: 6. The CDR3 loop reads CASSHKQGASYGYTF. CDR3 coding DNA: TGTGCCAGCAGCCACAAACAGGGGGCGAGCTATGGCTACACCTTC.

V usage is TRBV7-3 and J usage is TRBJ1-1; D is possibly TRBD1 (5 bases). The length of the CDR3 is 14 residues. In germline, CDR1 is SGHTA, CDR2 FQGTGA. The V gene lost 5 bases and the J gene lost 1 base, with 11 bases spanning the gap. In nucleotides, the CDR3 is TGTGCCAGCAGCCGAGATGGACAGAACACTGAAGCTTTCTTT. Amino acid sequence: CASSRDGQNTEAFF.

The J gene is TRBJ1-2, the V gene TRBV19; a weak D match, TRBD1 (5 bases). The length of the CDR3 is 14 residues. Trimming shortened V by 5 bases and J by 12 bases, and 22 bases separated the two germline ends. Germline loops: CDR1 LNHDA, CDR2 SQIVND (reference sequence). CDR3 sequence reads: CASSLAPPQERHTF. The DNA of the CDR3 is TGTGCCAGTAGTCTCGCCCCACCACAGGAGAGGCACACCTTC.

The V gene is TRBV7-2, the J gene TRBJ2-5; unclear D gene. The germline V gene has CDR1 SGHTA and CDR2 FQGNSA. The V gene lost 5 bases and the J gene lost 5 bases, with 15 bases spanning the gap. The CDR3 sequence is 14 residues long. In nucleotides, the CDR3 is TGTGCCAGCAGCGTCCCCGGTATAACGGAGACCCAGTACTTC. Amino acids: CASSVPGITETQYF.

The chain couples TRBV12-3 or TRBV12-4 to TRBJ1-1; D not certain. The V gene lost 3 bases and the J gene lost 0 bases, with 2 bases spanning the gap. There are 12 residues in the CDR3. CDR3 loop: CASSFVNTEAFF. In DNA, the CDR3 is TGTGCCAGCAGTTTCGTGAACACTGAAGCTTTCTTT.

For the CDR3, the DNA is TGTGCCAGCAGCGAGGCCGACAGTTCTCCGTACGAGCAGTACTTC. Protein product: CASSEADSSPYEQYF. The chain carries TRBV10-3 and TRBJ2-7; a possible D gene is TRBD1 (5 bases). The CDR3 runs 15 residues. Trimming took 10 bases from V and 4 from J, leaving 23 bases between them. In germline, CDR1 is ENHRY, CDR2 SYGVKD.

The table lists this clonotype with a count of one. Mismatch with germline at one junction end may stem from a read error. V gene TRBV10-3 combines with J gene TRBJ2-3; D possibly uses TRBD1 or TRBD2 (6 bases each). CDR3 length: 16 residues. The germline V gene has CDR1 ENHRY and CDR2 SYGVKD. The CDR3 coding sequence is TGTGCCAGCAGTGAGGGTGGGGGGACAAGCACAGATACGCAGTATTTT. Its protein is CASSEGGGTSTDTQYF.